This T cell receptor beta chain was sequenced in a study of shared clonotypes between healthy human individuals. For the study at large: Each donor contributed plates that comprised three CD4 naive, three CD4 memory, two CD8 naive and one CD8 memory.

Measured with immunoSEQ multiplex PCR; TCRdb has only the in-frame clones, and not every one. The sample holds roughly 2.1 million clones, 93% seen once. Study-level findings and limits: The naive CD4 repertoires of a handful of donors were compared, and approximately 5.3% of clonotypes were shared. Clonotypes which were not shared had lower generation probabilities than clonotypes that all four donors shared.

CD45RO-negative, CCR7-selected cells formed the naive CD8 fraction, which excluded terminally differentiated effector memory CD45RA+ cells. Study donors comprised healthy, HIV-negative adults devoid of recent acute infection or vaccination. To note about this clone: What it binds is unknown.

CDR1 and CDR2 (germline): SGDLS, YYNGEE. This CDR3 spans 16 amino acids. Trimming took 3 bases from V and 3 from J, leaving 18 bases between them. Sequencing was done on a sample of naive CD8+ T cells from PBMCs. V usage is TRBV9 and J usage is TRBJ1-2; possibly TRBD1 for D (5 bases). The receptor's source is a young man in good health. Some clones in this sample may be carry-over from other donors' samples. The CDR3 DNA reads as TGTGCCAGCAGCGACGGGACTGGGCCTACAGACTATGGCTACACCTTC. Residues: CASSDGTGPTDYGYTF.